The 21 T cell receptor beta chains in this list originate from one sample, sequenced in a study of blood T cell repertoires in COVID-19. Sequencing was performed with immunoSEQ multiplex PCR; in TCRdb, only in-frame clones are kept and a portion is missing. The data contain 250,000 to 350,000 clones, approximately 84% of them singletons. Material: peripheral blood. The receptors originated from a human donor with COVID-19, enrolled during active disease. The donor label of this sample is uncertain.

This clone came up many times. The chain has TRBV2 and TRBJ1-3; D uncertain. There are 14 residues in the CDR3. Per the germline V gene, CDR1 is SNHLY and CDR2 is FYNNEI. Trimming shortened V by 3 bases and J by 0 bases, and 6 bases separated the two germline ends. The CDR3 protein is CASSDGFSGNTIYF. CDR3 nucleotides: TGTGCCAGCAGTGATGGCTTCTCTGGAAACACCATATATTTT.

The chain combines TRBV14 with TRBJ1-6; D may be TRBD1 (5 bases). This CDR3 has 16 amino acids. V was trimmed by 3 bases and J by 11 bases, leaving 20 bases between them. The germline CDR1 and CDR2 sequences are SGHDN and FVKESK. DNA for the CDR3: TGTGCCAGCAGCCATGGGGCTCCCCGGTCCAGGACACCCCTCCACTTT. Translated, it gives CASSHGAPRSRTPLHF.

The rearrangement joins TRBV3-1 (or the pseudogene TRBV3-2) to TRBJ2-1; 11 nucleotides align to TRBD2. The germline V gene has CDR1 LGHDT and CDR2 YNNKEL (reference sequence). The CDR3 consists of 19 residues. V shed 1 base and J 3 bases; nucleotides not matched to a gene: 11. The CDR3 nucleotides are TGTGCCAGCAGCCAAGGGGGTTTAGGGCTAGCGGGAGGCTACAATGAGCAGTTCTTC. As protein: CASSQGGLGLAGGYNEQFF.

V usage is TRBV18 and J usage is TRBJ2-7; TRBD2 might be the D (6 bases). This CDR3 spans 14 amino acids. Germline V gene lookup returns CDR1 KGHSH and CDR2 LQKENI. Trimming took 3 bases from V and 0 from J, leaving 9 bases between them. The CDR3 DNA reads TGTGCCAGCTCACCTGTGACTAGCTCCTACGAGCAGTACTTC. Protein: CASSPVTSSYEQYF.

This chain links TRBV29-1 with TRBJ2-3; D unresolved. CDR1 is SQVTM, CDR2 ANQGSEA, per germline. V was shortened by 5 bases and J by 2 bases, with 14 bases between the two germline ends. The CDR3 has 14 residues. This CDR3 reads CSVNPSGVTDTQYF. The CDR3 DNA is TGCAGCGTTAACCCTAGTGGTGTCACAGATACGCAGTATTTT.

The CDR3 DNA follows: TGCGCCAGCAGCTTACAGAGCGGGAGGCCAGATACGCAGTATTTT. Translated, it gives CASSLQSGRPDTQYF. This chain links TRBV5-1 with TRBJ2-3, with 9 bases identical to TRBD2. J lost 4 bases, V lost 2 bases, and 5 bases had no gene match. This CDR3 comprises 15 residues. Germline CDR1 reads SGHRS; CDR2 reads YFSETQ.

The chain recombines TRBV25-1 with TRBJ1-2, with TRBD1 matching 11 bases. Germline V gene lookup returns CDR1 MGHDK and CDR2 SYGVNS. J was trimmed by 7 bases and V by 3 bases; bases with no gene match: 7. CDR3 length: 15 amino acids. The CDR3 is CASSDGQGALAGYTF. For the CDR3, the DNA is TGTGCCAGCAGTGACGGACAGGGGGCCCTCGCTGGCTACACCTTC.

The sample holds many counts of this clone. The rearrangement uses TRBV7-8 and TRBJ1-1; maybe TRBD1 (5 bases). Germline CDR1 reads SGHVS; CDR2 reads FQNEAQ. This CDR3 is built from 13 residues. V was cut by 7 bases and J by 7 bases, with 16 bases left in between. CDR3 DNA: TGTGCCAGCAACCAAAGGGGCCAGCGTGAAGCTTTCTTT. It codes for CASNQRGQREAFF.

This chain joins TRBV30 and TRBJ2-7; 10 bases are shared with TRBD1. Germline V gene sequence: CDR1 GTSNPN, CDR2 SVGIG (reference sequence). The length of the CDR3 is 13 residues. V gave up 4 bases and J gave up 10 bases; unmatched junction bases: 10. CDR3 sequence: CAWTFGQGGNQYF. CDR3 DNA: TGTGCCTGGACCTTTGGACAGGGGGGGAACCAGTACTTC.

V usage is TRBV5-1 and J usage is TRBJ2-7; 9 positions match TRBD2. The CDR3 runs to 15 residues. Germline CDR1 reads SGHRS; CDR2 reads YFSETQ. Losses at the gene ends were 0 bases for V and 6 bases for J; bases not matched to a gene: 7. The CDR3 DNA is TGCGCCAGCAGCTTGGACGGCGGGAGGGCCTTCGAGCAGTACTTC. Protein: CASSLDGGRAFEQYF.

The chain recombines TRBV5-1 with TRBJ1-4; D gene ambiguous. The CDR3 runs to 13 residues. Germline V gene sequence: CDR1 SGHRS, CDR2 YFSETQ. Between the trimmed V and J ends, which lost 1 base and 3 bases, there was a span of 4 bases. CDR3 region: CASSLIANEKLFF. The CDR3 region has the DNA TGCGCCAGCAGCTTGATAGCTAATGAAAAACTGTTTTTT.

The chain combines TRBV30 with TRBJ1-1; 8 positions agree with TRBD1. Per germline, CDR1 GTSNPN and CDR2 SVGIG (reference sequence). The CDR3 loop spans 17 amino acids. J gave up 5 bases and V 3 bases, and 17 bases lay outside the gene matches. The CDR3 spells CAWRGRPGQGRWTEAFF. The CDR3 region has the DNA TGTGCCTGGAGGGGTCGACCCGGACAGGGAAGGTGGACTGAAGCTTTCTTT. Drawing the rest from reference TRBV30 and TRBJ1-1, the complete variable domain is SQTIHQWPATLVQPVGSPLSLECTVEGTSNPNLYWYRQAAGRGLQLLFYSVGIGQISSEVPQNLSASRPQDRQFILSSKKLLLSDSGFYLCAWRGRPGQGRWTEAFFGQGTRLTVV.

The CDR3 sequence is CASSIAHIGGYGYTF. Written as DNA, the CDR3 is TGTGCCAGTAGTATAGCTCATATCGGGGGCTATGGCTACACCTTC. V usage is TRBV19 and J usage is TRBJ1-2, with TRBD1 as a possible D gene (5 bases). The V and J ends lost 1 base and 4 bases respectively, with 13 bases between them. The V gene's germline CDR1 is LNHDA and CDR2 SQIVND (reference sequence). CDR3 size: 15 residues.

The V and J genes are TRBV6-5 and TRBJ2-3; D remains unclear. Germline V gives CDR1 MNHEY, CDR2 SVGAGI. With 6 bases removed from V and 8 bases from J, the gap between germline ends came to 18 bases. The CDR3 runs to 14 residues. The CDR3 loop reads CASRFFGRIGTQYF. The CDR3 nucleotides are TGTGCCAGCAGGTTTTTTGGCCGAATTGGTACGCAGTATTTT.

This chain uses TRBV19 with TRBJ2-3; 9 bases map to TRBD1. There are 15 residues in the CDR3. V lost 5 bases and J lost 2; bases outside the gene matches: 5. CDR1 LNHDA and CDR2 SQIVND come from the germline V gene (reference sequence). The chain's CDR3 is CASSPWTGDTDTQYF. CDR3 DNA: TGTGCCAGTAGTCCCTGGACAGGGGACACAGATACGCAGTATTTT.

The V call is TRBV29-1, the J call TRBJ2-1; 10 bases map to TRBD2. The CDR3 has 18 amino acids. Germline CDR1 is SQVTM and CDR2 is ANQGSEA. With 6 bases clipped from V and 1 base from J, the junction kept 15 bases outside the gene matches. The DNA of the CDR3 is TGCAGCGTCGAGGGCCTGAGCGGGAGGGCCGGATCCTACAATGAGCAGTTCTTC. It specifies CSVEGLSGRAGSYNEQFF.

This clone was seen only a few times. The chain joins TRBV6-6 to TRBJ2-7; a possible D gene is TRBD1 (6 bases). Looked up from germline, CDR1 is MNHNY and CDR2 is SVGAGI (reference sequence). V lost 5 bases, J lost 1 base, and 12 bases lay in between. CDR3 length equals 14 residues. CDR3 loop: CASSRTDSSYEQYF. CDR3 bases: TGTGCCAGCAGTCGGACAGACTCGTCCTACGAGCAGTACTTC.

Worth noting for this clone: Other DNA variants within this sample encode the same CDR3. V and J are TRBV15 and TRBJ2-7, with 7 bases identical to TRBD1. This CDR3 comprises 15 residues. With 0 bases clipped from V and 1 base from J, the junction kept 3 bases outside the gene matches. Germline CDR1 LNHNV, CDR2 YYDKDF (reference sequence). Here the CDR3 reads CATSRDPGQSYEQYF. The CDR3, as DNA: TGTGCCACCAGCAGAGATCCGGGACAGTCCTACGAGCAGTACTTC.

In DNA form, the CDR3 reads TGTGCCAGCAGCCAAGCCGGGACTAGCGGATTCAATGAGCAGTTCTTC. Translated, it gives CASSQAGTSGFNEQFF. The chain is built from TRBV3-1 (or the pseudogene TRBV3-2) and TRBJ2-1, with TRBD2 matching 11 bases. The V segment lost 1 base and the J segment 6 bases; nucleotides outside the gene matches: 5. There are 16 residues in the CDR3. Germline V lookup: CDR1 LGHDT, CDR2 YNNKEL (reference sequence).

V gene TRBV6-1 combines with J gene TRBJ1-5; 9 bases agree with TRBD1. Germline trimming cut 0 bases from V and 4 bases from J; bases unmatched to any gene: 1. The CDR3 is 15 residues long. Germline V gene sequence: CDR1 MNHNS, CDR2 SASEGT. CDR3 in amino acids: CASSEATGGNQPQHF. The CDR3 DNA sequence: TGTGCCAGCAGTGAAGCGACAGGGGGAAATCAGCCCCAGCATTTT.

The rearrangement uses TRBV28 and TRBJ2-5, with 10 positions matching TRBD1. Trimming cost V 5 bases and J 3 bases; bases outside gene matches: 6. Looked up from germline, CDR1 is MDHEN and CDR2 is SYDVKM. The CDR3 consists of 15 residues. The CDR3 loop reads CASSPDRGLEETQYF. CDR3 bases: TGTGCCAGCAGTCCCGACAGGGGGCTAGAAGAGACCCAGTACTTC.